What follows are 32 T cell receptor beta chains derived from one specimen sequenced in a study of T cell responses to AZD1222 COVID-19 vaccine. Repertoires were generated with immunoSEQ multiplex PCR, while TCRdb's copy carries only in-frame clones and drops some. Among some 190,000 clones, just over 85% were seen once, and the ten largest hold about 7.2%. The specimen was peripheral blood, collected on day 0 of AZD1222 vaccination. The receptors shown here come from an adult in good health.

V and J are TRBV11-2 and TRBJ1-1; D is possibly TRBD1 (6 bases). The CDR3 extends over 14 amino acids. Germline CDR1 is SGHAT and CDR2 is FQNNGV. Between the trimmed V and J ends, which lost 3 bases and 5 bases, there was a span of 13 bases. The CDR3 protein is CASSLRAGVTEAFF. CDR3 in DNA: TGTGCCAGCAGCTTGCGGGCAGGGGTGACTGAAGCTTTCTTT.

The CDR3 region has the DNA TGTGCCAGCAGCCAGGCTAACGGACAGTACGAGCAGTACTTC. Translated: CASSQANGQYEQYF. The chain employs TRBV3-1 (or the pseudogene TRBV3-2) and TRBJ2-7; TRBD1 is a possible D gene (6 bases). Trimming removed 3 bases from V and 4 bases from J, with 13 bases in between. Germline-derived CDR1 and CDR2 are LGHDT and YNNKEL (reference sequence). The CDR3 is 14 amino acids.

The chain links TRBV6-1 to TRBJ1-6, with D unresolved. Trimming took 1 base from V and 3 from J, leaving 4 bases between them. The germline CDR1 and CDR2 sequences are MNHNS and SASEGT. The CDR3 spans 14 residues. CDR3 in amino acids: CASSEGFYNSPLHF. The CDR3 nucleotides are TGTGCCAGCAGTGAAGGCTTCTATAATTCACCCCTCCACTTT.

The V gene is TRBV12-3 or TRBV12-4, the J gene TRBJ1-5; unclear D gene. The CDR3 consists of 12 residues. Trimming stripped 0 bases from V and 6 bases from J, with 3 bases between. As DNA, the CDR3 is TGTGCCAGCAGTTTAGCATTTCAGCCCCAGCATTTT. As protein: CASSLAFQPQHF.

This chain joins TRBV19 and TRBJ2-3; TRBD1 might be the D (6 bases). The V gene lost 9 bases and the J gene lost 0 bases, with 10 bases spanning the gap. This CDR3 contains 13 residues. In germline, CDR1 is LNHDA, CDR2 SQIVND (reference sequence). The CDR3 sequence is CASRTASTDTQYF. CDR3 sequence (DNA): TGTGCCAGCCGGACAGCTAGCACAGATACGCAGTATTTT.

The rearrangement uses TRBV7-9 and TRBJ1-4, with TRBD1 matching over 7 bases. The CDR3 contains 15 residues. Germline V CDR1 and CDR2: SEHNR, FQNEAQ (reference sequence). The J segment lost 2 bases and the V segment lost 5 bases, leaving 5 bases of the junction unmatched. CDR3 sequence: CASSPKGATNEKLFF. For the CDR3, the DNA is TGTGCCAGCAGCCCTAAGGGGGCGACTAATGAAAAACTGTTTTTT.

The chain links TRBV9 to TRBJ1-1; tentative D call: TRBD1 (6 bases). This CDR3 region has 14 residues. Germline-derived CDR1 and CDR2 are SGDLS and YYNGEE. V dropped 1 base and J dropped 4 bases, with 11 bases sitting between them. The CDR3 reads CASSVMGHTTEAFF. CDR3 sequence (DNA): TGTGCCAGCAGCGTAATGGGACACACCACTGAAGCTTTCTTT.

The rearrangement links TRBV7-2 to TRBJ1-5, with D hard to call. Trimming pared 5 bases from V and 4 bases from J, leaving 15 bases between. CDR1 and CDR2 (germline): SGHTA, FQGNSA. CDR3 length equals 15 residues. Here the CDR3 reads CASSPMPGSNQPQHF. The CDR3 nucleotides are TGTGCCAGCAGCCCAATGCCGGGATCAAATCAGCCCCAGCATTTT.

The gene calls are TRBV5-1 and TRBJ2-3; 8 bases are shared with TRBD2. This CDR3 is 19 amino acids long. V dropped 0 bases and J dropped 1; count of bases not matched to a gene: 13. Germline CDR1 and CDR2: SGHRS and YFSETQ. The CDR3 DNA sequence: TGCGCCAGCAGCTTGGAAATCCCTGGGCGGGGGGTCGGCACAGATACGCAGTATTTT. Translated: CASSLEIPGRGVGTDTQYF.

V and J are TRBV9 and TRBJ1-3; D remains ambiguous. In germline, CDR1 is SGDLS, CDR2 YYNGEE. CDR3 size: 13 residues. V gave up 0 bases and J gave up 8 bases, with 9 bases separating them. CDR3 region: CASSVDEADTIYF. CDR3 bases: TGTGCCAGCAGCGTAGATGAGGCAGACACCATATATTTT.

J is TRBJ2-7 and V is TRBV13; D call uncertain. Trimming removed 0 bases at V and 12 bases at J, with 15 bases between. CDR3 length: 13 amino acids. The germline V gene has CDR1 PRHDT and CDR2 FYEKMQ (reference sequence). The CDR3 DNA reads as TGTGCCAGCAGCTTAGGGTTGCAGGAGAAGAGGTACTTC. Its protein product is CASSLGLQEKRYF.

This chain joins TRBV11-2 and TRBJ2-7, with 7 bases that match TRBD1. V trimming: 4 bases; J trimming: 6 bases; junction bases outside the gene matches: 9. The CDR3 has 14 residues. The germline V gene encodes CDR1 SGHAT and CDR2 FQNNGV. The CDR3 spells CASSSLSTGSEQYF. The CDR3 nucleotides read TGTGCCAGCAGCTCTCTCTCGACAGGGAGCGAGCAGTACTTC.

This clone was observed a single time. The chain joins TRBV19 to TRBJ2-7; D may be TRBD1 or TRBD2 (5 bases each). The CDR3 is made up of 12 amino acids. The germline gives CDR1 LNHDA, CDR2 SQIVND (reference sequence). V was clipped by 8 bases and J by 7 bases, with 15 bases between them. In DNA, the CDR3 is TGTGCCAGTGGGACCTACTTTGAGGAGCAGTACTTC. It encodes CASGTYFEEQYF.

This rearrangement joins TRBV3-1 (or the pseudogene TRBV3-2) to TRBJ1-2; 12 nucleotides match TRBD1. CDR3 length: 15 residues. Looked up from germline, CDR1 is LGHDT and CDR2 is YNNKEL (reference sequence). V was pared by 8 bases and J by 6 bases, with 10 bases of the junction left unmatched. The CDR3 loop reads CASSLTGQGADGYTF. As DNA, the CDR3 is TGTGCCAGCTCCCTTACGGGACAGGGGGCAGATGGCTACACCTTC.

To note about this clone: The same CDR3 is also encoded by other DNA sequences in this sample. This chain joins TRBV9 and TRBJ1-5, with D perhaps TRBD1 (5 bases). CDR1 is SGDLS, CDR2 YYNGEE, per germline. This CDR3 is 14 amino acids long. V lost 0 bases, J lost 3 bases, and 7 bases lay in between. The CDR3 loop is CASSVGQSNQPQHF. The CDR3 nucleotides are TGTGCCAGCAGCGTAGGACAGTCCAATCAGCCCCAGCATTTT.

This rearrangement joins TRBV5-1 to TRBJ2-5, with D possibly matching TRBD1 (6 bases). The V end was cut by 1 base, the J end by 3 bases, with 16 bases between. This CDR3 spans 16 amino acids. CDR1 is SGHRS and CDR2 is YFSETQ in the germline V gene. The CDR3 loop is CASSLSGQGIEETQYF. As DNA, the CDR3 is TGCGCCAGCAGCTTGTCCGGGCAGGGGATCGAAGAGACCCAGTACTTC. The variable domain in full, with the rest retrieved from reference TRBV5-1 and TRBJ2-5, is KAGVTQTPRYLIKTRGQQVTLSCSPISGHRSVSWYQQTPGQGLQFLFEYFSETQRNKGNFPGRFSGRQFSNSRSEMNVSTLELGDSALYLCASSLSGQGIEETQYFGPGTRLLVL.

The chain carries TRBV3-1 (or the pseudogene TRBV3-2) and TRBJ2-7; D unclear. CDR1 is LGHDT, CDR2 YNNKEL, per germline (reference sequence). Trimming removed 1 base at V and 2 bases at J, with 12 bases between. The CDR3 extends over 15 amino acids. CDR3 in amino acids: CASSQGSGGPYEQYF. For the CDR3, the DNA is TGTGCCAGCAGCCAAGGAAGTGGTGGTCCCTACGAGCAGTACTTC.

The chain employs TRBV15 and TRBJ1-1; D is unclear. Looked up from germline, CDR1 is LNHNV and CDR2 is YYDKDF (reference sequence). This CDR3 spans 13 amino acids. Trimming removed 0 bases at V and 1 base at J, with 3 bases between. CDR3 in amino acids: CATSREANTEAFF. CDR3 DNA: TGTGCCACCAGCAGAGAGGCGAACACTGAAGCTTTCTTT.

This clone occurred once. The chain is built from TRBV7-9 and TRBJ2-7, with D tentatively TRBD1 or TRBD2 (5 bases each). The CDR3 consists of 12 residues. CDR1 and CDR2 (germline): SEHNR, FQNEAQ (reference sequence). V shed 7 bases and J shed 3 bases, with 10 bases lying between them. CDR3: CASTRDHYEQYF. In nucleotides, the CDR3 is TGTGCCAGCACCCGGGACCACTACGAGCAGTACTTC.

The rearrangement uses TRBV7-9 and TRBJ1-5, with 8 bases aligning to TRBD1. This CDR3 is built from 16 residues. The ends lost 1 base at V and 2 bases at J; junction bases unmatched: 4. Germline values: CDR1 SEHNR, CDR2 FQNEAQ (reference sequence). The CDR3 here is CASSLGTGGGNQPQHF. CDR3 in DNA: TGTGCCAGCAGCTTAGGAACAGGGGGTGGCAATCAGCCCCAGCATTTT.

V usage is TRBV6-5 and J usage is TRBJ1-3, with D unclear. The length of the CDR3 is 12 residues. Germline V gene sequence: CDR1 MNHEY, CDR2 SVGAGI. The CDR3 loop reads CATLDSGNTIYF. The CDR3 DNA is TGTGCGACTTTGGACTCTGGAAACACCATATATTTT.

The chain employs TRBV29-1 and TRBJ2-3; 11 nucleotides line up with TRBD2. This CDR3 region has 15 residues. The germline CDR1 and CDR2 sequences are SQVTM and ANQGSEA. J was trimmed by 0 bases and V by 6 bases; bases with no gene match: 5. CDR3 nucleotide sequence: TGCAGCGTAACCGGGACTAGCGGTAGCACAGATACGCAGTATTTT. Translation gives CSVTGTSGSTDTQYF.

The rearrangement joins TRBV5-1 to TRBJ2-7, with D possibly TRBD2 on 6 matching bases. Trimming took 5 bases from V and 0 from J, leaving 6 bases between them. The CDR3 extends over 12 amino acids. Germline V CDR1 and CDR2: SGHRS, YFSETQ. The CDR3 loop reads CASRGGSYEQYF. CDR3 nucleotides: TGCGCCAGCAGGGGGGGCTCCTACGAGCAGTACTTC.

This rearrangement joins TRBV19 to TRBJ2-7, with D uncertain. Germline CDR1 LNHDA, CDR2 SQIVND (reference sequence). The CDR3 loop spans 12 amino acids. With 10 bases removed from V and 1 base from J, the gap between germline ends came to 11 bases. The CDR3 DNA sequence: TGTGCCACCGTCTCCGGGTCCTACGAGCAGTACTTC. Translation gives CATVSGSYEQYF.

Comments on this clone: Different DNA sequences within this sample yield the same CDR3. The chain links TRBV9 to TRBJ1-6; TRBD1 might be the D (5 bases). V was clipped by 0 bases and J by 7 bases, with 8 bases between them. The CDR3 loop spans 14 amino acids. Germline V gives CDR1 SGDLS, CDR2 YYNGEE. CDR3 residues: CASSVGQGNSPLHF. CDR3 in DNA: TGTGCCAGCAGCGTAGGGCAGGGAAATTCACCCCTCCACTTT.

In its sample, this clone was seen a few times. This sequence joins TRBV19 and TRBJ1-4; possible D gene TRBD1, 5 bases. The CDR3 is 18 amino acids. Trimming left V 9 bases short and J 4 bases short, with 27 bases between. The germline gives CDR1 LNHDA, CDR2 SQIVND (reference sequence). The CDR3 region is CASNRRREDRNFNEKLFF. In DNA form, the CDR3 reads TGTGCCAGCAACAGGAGGCGCGAGGACCGTAACTTTAATGAAAAACTGTTTTTT.

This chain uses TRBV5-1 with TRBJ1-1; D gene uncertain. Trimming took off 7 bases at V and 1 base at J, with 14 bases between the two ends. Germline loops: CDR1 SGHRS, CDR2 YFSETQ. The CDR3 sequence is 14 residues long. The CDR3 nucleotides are TGCGCCAGCTCCAGCTATGAGGGGAACACTGAAGCTTTCTTT. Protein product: CASSSYEGNTEAFF.

CDR3 residues: CASSYSVLAGRLSYNEQFF. For the CDR3, the DNA is TGTGCCAGCAGTTACTCGGTGTTAGCGGGGAGGCTCTCCTACAATGAGCAGTTCTTC. V usage is TRBV6-2 or TRBV6-3 and J usage is TRBJ2-1; the match to TRBD2 covers 8 bases. The CDR3 is made up of 19 amino acids. V gave up 0 bases and J gave up 0 bases; unmatched junction bases: 10. CDR1 is MNHEY, CDR2 SVGEGT, per germline.

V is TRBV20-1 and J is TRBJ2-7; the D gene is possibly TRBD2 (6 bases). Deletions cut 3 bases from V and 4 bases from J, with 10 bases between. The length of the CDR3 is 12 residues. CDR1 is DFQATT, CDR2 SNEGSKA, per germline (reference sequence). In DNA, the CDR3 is TGCAGTGCTAGTATCGGGGGTTACGAGCAGTACTTC. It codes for CSASIGGYEQYF.

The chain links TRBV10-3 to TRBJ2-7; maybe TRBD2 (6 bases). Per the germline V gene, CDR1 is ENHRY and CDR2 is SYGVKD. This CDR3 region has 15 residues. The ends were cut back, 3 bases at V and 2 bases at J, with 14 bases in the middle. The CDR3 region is CAISDSAGGAYEQYF. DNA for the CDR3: TGTGCCATCAGTGACTCGGCCGGAGGGGCCTACGAGCAGTACTTC.

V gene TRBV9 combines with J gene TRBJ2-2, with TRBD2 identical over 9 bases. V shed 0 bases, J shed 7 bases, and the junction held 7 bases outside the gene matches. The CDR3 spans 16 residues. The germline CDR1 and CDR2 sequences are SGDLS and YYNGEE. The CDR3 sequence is CASSVGAGGYVGELFF. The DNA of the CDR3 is TGTGCCAGCAGCGTAGGAGCGGGGGGATATGTCGGGGAGCTGTTTTTT.

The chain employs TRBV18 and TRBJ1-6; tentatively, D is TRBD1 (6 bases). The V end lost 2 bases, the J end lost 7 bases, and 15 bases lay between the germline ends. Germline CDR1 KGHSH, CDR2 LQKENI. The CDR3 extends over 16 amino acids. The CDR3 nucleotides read TGTGCCAGCTCACCAGGCCTGGGGGCGCGGAATTCACCCCTCCACTTT. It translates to CASSPGLGARNSPLHF.